The 7 T cell receptor beta chains in this list originate from one sample, sequenced in a study of blood T cell repertoires in COVID-19. Profiled with immunoSEQ multiplex PCR; TCRdb holds only in-frame clones, not every one. The sample carries more than 110,000 clones, roughly 80% recorded once. Sequencing was done on a sample of peripheral blood. The receptors were sampled from a human donor in a cohort sampled during active COVID-19.

This clone was seen only once. This chain uses TRBV7-9 with TRBJ2-3; TRBD2 agrees at 13 bases. The germline V gene encodes CDR1 SEHNR and CDR2 FQNEAQ (reference sequence). Unmatched junction bases numbered 2, after V lost 5 bases and J lost 0 bases. The CDR3 has 16 amino acids. Here the CDR3 reads CASSTGLAGSTDTQYF. For the CDR3, the DNA is TGTGCCAGCAGCACGGGACTAGCGGGGAGCACAGATACGCAGTATTTT.

This clone has at least ten counts. This chain uses TRBV11-3 with TRBJ2-2, with D hard to call. V lost 9 bases, J lost 8 bases, and 13 bases lay in between. The CDR3 runs 12 residues. In germline, CDR1 is SGHNT, CDR2 YENEEA. DNA for the CDR3: TGTGCCAGTACAATATCCGGGGGGGAGCTGTTTTTT. The encoded protein is CASTISGGELFF.

Of note for this clone: Other DNA sequences of this sample code for an identical CDR3. The rearrangement joins TRBV5-1 to TRBJ1-5; D uncertain. Germline V gene lookup returns CDR1 SGHRS and CDR2 YFSETQ. Deletions cut 0 bases from V and 0 bases from J, with 7 bases between. The CDR3 extends over 15 amino acids. The CDR3 sequence: CASSLDSPSNQPQHF. CDR3 nucleotide sequence: TGCGCCAGCAGCTTGGACTCCCCTAGCAATCAGCCCCAGCATTTT.

CDR3 region: CASSYMANQPQHF. CDR3 in DNA: TGTGCCAGCAGTTACATGGCTAATCAGCCCCAGCATTTT. The J gene is TRBJ1-5, the V gene TRBV6-5, with D unresolved. The CDR3 is 13 residues long. In germline, CDR1 is MNHEY, CDR2 SVGAGI. Trimming removed 2 bases at V and 4 bases at J, with 6 bases between.

V and J are TRBV19 and TRBJ2-3; 9 bases match TRBD2. Germline trimming cut 3 bases from V and 1 base from J; bases unmatched to any gene: 8. The V gene's germline CDR1 is LNHDA and CDR2 SQIVND (reference sequence). The CDR3 is 17 residues long. CDR3 DNA: TGTGCCAGTAGTATCCTAGCGGGGCCTGGGGGCACAGATACGCAGTATTTT. Amino acid sequence: CASSILAGPGGTDTQYF.

DNA for the CDR3: TGTGCCAGCAGCTTAATAGTTTCCTACGAGCAGTACTTC. Its translation is CASSLIVSYEQYF. This sequence joins TRBV7-2 and TRBJ2-7; no reliable D call. Trimming removed 2 bases at V and 1 base at J, with 6 bases between. In germline, CDR1 is SGHTA, CDR2 FQGNSA. This CDR3 region has 13 residues.

The gene calls are TRBV5-1 and TRBJ2-7; the D is unclear. This CDR3 is 14 amino acids long. Deletions cut 1 base from V and 6 bases from J, with 14 bases between. Germline loops: CDR1 SGHRS, CDR2 YFSETQ. In DNA, the CDR3 is TGCGCCAGCAGCTTGCGACTCCAGACGCCCGAGCAGTACTTC. Its protein product is CASSLRLQTPEQYF. Variable domain in full (rest from reference TRBV5-1 and TRBJ2-7): KAGVTQTPRYLIKTRGQQVTLSCSPISGHRSVSWYQQTPGQGLQFLFEYFSETQRNKGNFPGRFSGRQFSNSRSEMNVSTLELGDSALYLCASSLRLQTPEQYFGPGTRLTVT.